The 11 T cell receptor beta chains below all came from one sample that was sequenced in a study of T cell responses to AZD1222 COVID-19 vaccine. Repertoires were generated with immunoSEQ multiplex PCR, while TCRdb's copy carries only in-frame clones and drops some. The table lists 85,000 to 130,000 clones, about 92% of them singletons. The specimen was peripheral blood, collected 28 days after the second AZD1222 dose. Receptors were obtained from an adult who received the AZD1222 COVID-19 vaccine.

Comments on this clone: Its ends do not fully match the called genes, so a read error is possible. The gene calls are TRBV9 and TRBJ2-2; D remains ambiguous. The length of the CDR3 is 12 residues. The V gene's germline CDR1 is SGDLS and CDR2 YYNGEE. CDR3: CASSVGPGELFF. CDR3 in DNA: TGTGCCAGCAGCGTGGGCCCCGGAGAGCTGTTTTTT.

The chain couples TRBV18 to TRBJ1-6; D gene unclear. The CDR3 sequence is 13 residues long. Trimming shortened V by 3 bases and J by 7 bases, and 7 bases separated the two germline ends. CDR1 and CDR2 from the germline V gene are KGHSH and LQKENI. The CDR3 reads CASSPGENSPLHF. The CDR3 DNA reads as TGTGCCAGCTCACCGGGTGAAAATTCACCCCTCCACTTT.

V and J are TRBV7-9 and TRBJ1-1; weak D call: TRBD1 (5 bases). Trimming cost V 6 bases and J 7 bases, with 12 bases left between them. CDR3 length: 12 residues. The germline V gene encodes CDR1 SEHNR and CDR2 FQNEAQ (reference sequence). CDR3 amino acids: CASRQAGDEAFF. The DNA for the CDR3 is TGTGCCAGCAGGCAAGCGGGGGATGAAGCTTTCTTT.

J is TRBJ1-6 and V is TRBV27, with no clear D. Trimming took off 6 bases at V and 3 bases at J, with 18 bases between the two ends. CDR1 MNHEY and CDR2 SMNVEV come from the germline V gene (reference sequence). The CDR3 sequence is 17 residues long. Here the CDR3 reads CASSSRHGRNYNSPLHF. The CDR3 bases are TGTGCCAGCAGCTCAAGGCACGGACGGAACTATAATTCACCCCTCCACTTT.

Written as DNA, the CDR3 is TGCGCCAGCAGCCAAGTTTATGATACGCAGTATTTT. Amino acids: CASSQVYDTQYF. The chain couples TRBV4-1 to TRBJ2-3; D remains ambiguous. The CDR3 is 12 amino acids. V shed 1 base and J shed 6 bases, with 5 bases lying between them. Germline lookup yields CDR1 MGHRA and CDR2 YSYEKL.

J is TRBJ2-1 and V is TRBV7-8; D unresolved. This CDR3 comprises 12 residues. The V end lost 5 bases, the J end lost 9 bases, and 11 bases lay between the germline ends. From germline, CDR1 is SGHVS and CDR2 FQNEAQ. The CDR3 DNA sequence: TGTGCCAGCAGCCCCCCGTTCCCTGAGCAGTTCTTC. This sequence encodes CASSPPFPEQFF.

This chain uses TRBV3-1 (or the pseudogene TRBV3-2) with TRBJ1-1; 12 nucleotides align to TRBD1. Trimming at V came to 3 bases and at J to 4 bases, leaving 3 bases not matched to a gene. The CDR3 sequence is 15 residues long. CDR1 LGHDT and CDR2 YNNKEL come from the germline V gene (reference sequence). Here the CDR3 reads CASSQGQGAGTEAFF. The DNA for the CDR3 is TGTGCCAGCAGCCAGGGACAGGGGGCGGGCACTGAAGCTTTCTTT.

This clone has a single count. The chain has TRBV18 and TRBJ2-1; the D gene could be TRBD1 or TRBD2 (6 bases each). Germline lookup yields CDR1 KGHSH and CDR2 LQKENI. The V gene lost 8 bases and the J gene lost 0 bases, with 8 bases spanning the gap. CDR3 length: 13 amino acids. DNA for the CDR3: TGTGCCAGCCGGGGGCTCTCCTACAATGAGCAGTTCTTC. This translates into CASRGLSYNEQFF. Full variable domain (remainder filled in from reference TRBV18 and TRBJ2-1): NAGVMQNPRHLVRRRGQEARLRCSPMKGHSHVYWYRQLPEEGLKFMVYLQKENIIDESGMPKERFSAEFPKEGPSILRIQQVVRGDSAAYFCASRGLSYNEQFFGPGTRLTVL.

This clone was recorded once. The rearrangement joins TRBV24-1 to TRBJ2-2; 7 nucleotides line up with TRBD2. Germline-derived CDR1 and CDR2 are KGHDR and SFDVKD. V shed 9 bases, J shed 0 bases, and the junction held 3 bases outside the gene matches. The CDR3 totals 14 residues. CDR3 loop: CATGGGANTGELFF. CDR3 coding DNA: TGTGCCACCGGGGGAGGGGCGAACACCGGGGAGCTGTTTTTT.

The chain uses TRBV6-2 or TRBV6-3 and TRBJ2-5; 7 bases agree with TRBD2. The germline CDR1 and CDR2 sequences are MNHEY and SVGEGT. Trimming removed 4 bases from V and 1 base from J; junction bases left unmatched: 3. CDR3 length: 14 residues. CDR3 region: CASSWGGGQETQYF. The CDR3 nucleotides read TGTGCCAGCAGTTGGGGGGGAGGCCAAGAGACCCAGTACTTC.

The chain joins TRBV7-9 to TRBJ2-1; D possibly matches TRBD1 or TRBD2 (6 bases each). Trimming removed 2 bases at V and 4 bases at J, with 21 bases between. The CDR3 contains 18 residues. Germline V gives CDR1 SEHNR, CDR2 FQNEAQ (reference sequence). The chain's CDR3 is CASSLLGLGGGPYNEQFF. The CDR3 nucleotides are TGTGCCAGCAGCTTATTGGGGTTGGGTGGGGGGCCATACAATGAGCAGTTCTTC.